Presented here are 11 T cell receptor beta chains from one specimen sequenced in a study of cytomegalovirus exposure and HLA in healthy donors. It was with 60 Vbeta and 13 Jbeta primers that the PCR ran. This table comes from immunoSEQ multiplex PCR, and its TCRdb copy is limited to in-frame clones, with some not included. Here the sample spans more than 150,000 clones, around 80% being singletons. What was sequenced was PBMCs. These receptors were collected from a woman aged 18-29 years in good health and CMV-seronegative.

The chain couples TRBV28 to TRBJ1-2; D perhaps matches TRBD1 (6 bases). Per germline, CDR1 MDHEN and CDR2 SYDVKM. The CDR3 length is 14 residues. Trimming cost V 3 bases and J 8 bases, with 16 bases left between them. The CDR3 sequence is CASSFRGGHRGYTF. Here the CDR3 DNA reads TGTGCCAGCAGTTTTCGCGGGGGGCATAGGGGCTACACCTTC.

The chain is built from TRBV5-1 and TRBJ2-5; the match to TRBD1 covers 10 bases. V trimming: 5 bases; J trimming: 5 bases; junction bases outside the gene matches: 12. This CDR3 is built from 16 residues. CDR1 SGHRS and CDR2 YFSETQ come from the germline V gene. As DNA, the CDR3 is TGCGCCAGCAGACCCGGGACAGGGGATTTCCTGGAGACCCAGTACTTC. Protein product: CASRPGTGDFLETQYF.

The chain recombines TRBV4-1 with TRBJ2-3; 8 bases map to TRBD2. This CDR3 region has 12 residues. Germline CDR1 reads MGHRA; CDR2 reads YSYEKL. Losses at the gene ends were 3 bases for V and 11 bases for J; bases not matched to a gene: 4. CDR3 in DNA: TGCGCCAGCAGCCAGATAGCGGGGCAGCAGTATTTT. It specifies CASSQIAGQQYF.

CDR3 amino acids: CASSLEDWETQYF. CDR3 coding DNA: TGTGCCAGCAGCTTAGAGGACTGGGAGACCCAGTACTTC. This chain connects TRBV7-8 to TRBJ2-5, with D tentatively TRBD2 (5 bases). The V end lost 1 base, the J end lost 5 bases, and 8 bases lay between the germline ends. The CDR3 covers 13 residues. The germline CDR1 and CDR2 sequences are SGHVS and FQNEAQ.

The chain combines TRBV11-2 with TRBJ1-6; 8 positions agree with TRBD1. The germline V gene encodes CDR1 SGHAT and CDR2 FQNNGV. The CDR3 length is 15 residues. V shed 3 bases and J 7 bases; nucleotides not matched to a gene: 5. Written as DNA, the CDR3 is TGTGCCAGCAGCTTCCCAGGGGGCTTGAATTCACCCCTCCACTTT. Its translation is CASSFPGGLNSPLHF.

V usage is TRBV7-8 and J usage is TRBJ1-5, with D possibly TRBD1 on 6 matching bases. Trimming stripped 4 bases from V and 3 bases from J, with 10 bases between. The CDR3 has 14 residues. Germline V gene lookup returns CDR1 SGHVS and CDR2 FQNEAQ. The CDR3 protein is CASSSGQINQPQHF. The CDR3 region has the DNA TGTGCCAGCAGCTCCGGACAGATCAATCAGCCCCAGCATTTT.

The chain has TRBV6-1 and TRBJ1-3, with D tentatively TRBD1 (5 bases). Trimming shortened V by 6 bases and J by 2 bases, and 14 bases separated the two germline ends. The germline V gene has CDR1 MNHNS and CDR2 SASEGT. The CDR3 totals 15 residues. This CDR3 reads CASRAQGKAGNTIYF. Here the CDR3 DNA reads TGTGCCAGCAGGGCCCAGGGAAAGGCTGGAAACACCATATATTTT.

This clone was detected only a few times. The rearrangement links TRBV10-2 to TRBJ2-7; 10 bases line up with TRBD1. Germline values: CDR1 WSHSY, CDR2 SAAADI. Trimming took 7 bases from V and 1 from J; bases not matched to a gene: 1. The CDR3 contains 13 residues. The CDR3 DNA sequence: TGCGCCAGCACGGGACAGGGGTCCTACGAGCAGTACTTC. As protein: CASTGQGSYEQYF.

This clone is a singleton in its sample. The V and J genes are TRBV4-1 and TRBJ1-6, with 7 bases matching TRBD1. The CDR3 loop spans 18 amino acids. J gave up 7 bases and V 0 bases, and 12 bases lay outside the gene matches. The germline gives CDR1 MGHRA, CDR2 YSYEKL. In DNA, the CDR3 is TGCGCCAGCAGCCAAGATCCAGACAGGGCAGTAAGGAATTCACCCCTCCACTTT. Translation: CASSQDPDRAVRNSPLHF.

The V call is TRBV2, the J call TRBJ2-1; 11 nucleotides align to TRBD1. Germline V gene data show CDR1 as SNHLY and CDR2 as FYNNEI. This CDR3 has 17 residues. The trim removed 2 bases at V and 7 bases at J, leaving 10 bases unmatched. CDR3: CASSERRGQGAGNEQFF. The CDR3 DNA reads TGTGCCAGCAGTGAAAGGAGAGGACAGGGGGCTGGGAATGAGCAGTTCTTC.

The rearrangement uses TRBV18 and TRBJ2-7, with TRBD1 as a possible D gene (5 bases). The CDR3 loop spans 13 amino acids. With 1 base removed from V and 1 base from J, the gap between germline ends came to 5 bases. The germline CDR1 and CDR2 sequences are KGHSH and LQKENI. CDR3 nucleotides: TGTGCCAGCTCACCACAGGGGTCCTACGAGCAGTACTTC. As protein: CASSPQGSYEQYF.